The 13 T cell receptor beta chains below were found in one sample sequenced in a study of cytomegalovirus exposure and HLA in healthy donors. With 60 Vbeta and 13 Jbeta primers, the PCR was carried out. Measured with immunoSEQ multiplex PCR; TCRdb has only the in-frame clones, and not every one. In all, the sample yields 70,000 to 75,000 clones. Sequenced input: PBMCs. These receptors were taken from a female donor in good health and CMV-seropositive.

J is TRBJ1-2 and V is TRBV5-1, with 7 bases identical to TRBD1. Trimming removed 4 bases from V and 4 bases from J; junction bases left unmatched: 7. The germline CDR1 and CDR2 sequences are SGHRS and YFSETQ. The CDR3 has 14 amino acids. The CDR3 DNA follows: TGCGCCAGCAGCCCTCGACGGACAGGCTATGGCTACACCTTC. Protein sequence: CASSPRRTGYGYTF.

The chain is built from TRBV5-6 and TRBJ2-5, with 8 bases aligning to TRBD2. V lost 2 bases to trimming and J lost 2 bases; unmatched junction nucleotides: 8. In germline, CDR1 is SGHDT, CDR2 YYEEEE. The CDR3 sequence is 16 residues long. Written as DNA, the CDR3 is TGTGCCAGCAGCTTCCTCGGGGGGGCTTTACAAGAGACCCAGTACTTC. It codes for CASSFLGGALQETQYF.

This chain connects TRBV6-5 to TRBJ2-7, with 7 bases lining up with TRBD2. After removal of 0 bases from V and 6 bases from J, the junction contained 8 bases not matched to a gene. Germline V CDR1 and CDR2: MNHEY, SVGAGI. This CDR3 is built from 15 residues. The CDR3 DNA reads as TGTGCCAGCAGTTACTCGGGAGGGATTTGGAGCGAGCAGTACTTC. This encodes CASSYSGGIWSEQYF.

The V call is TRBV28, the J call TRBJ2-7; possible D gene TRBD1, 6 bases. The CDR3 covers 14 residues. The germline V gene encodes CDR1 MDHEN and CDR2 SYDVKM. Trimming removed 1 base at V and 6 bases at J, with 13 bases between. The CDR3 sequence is CASSLSAGVGEQYF. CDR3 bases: TGTGCCAGCAGTTTATCAGCAGGGGTGGGCGAGCAGTACTTC.

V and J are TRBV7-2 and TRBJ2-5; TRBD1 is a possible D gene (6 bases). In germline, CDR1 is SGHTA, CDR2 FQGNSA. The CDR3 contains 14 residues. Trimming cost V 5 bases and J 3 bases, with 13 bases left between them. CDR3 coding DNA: TGTGCCAGCAGCCCGGCGAGGGGGAAAGAGACCCAGTACTTC. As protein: CASSPARGKETQYF.

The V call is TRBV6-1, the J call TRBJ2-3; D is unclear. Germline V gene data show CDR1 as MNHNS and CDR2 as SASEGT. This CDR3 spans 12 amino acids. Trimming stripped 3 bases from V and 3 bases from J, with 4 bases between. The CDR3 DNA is TGTGCCAGCAGTGAGTCGACAGATACGCAGTATTTT. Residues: CASSESTDTQYF.

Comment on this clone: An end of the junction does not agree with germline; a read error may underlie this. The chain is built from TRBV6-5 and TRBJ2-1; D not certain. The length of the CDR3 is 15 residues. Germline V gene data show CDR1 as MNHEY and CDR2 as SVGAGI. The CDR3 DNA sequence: TGTGCCAGCAGTCCCGACCGCTCTCGCTACAATGAGCGGTTCTTC. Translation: CASSPDRSRYNERFF.

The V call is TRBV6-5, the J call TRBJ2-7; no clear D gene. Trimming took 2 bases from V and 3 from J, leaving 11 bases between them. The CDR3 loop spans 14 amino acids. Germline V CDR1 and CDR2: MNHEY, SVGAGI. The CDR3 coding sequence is TGTGCCAGCAGTTACGGGCAGGCTAACTACGAGCAGTACTTC. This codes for CASSYGQANYEQYF.

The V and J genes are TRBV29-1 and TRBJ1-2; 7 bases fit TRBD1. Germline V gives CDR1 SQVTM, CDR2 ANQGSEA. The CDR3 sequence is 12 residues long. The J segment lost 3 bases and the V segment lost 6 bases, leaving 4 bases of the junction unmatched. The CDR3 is CSVADRDYGYTF. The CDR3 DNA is TGCAGCGTCGCAGACAGGGACTATGGCTACACCTTC.

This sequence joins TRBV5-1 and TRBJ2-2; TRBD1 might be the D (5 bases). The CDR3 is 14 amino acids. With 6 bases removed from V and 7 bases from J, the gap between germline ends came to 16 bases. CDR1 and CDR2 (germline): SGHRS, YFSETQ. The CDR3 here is CASNTERGDGELFF. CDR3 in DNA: TGCGCCAGCAACACCGAAAGGGGCGACGGGGAGCTGTTTTTT.

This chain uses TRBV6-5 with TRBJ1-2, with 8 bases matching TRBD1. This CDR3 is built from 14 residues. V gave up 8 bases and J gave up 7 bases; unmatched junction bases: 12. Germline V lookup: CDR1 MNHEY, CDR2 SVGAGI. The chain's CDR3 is CASLTEQGAGGYTF. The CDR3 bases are TGTGCCAGCCTTACGGAGCAGGGGGCGGGTGGCTACACCTTC.

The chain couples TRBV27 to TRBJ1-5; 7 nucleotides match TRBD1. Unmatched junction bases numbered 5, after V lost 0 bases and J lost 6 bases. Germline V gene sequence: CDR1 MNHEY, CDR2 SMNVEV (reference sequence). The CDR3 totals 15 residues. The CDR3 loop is CASSLSLGGGQPQHF. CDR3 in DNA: TGTGCCAGCAGTTTATCGTTAGGGGGCGGTCAGCCCCAGCATTTT.

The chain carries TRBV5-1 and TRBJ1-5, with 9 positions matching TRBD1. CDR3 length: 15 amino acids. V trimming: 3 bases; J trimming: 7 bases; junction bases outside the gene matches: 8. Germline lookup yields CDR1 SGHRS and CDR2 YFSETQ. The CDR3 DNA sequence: TGCGCCAGCAGCTCCGAGGGACAGGGAGGCCAGCCCCAGCATTTT. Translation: CASSSEGQGGQPQHF. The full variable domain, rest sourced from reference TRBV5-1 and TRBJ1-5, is KAGVTQTPRYLIKTRGQQVTLSCSPISGHRSVSWYQQTPGQGLQFLFEYFSETQRNKGNFPGRFSGRQFSNSRSEMNVSTLELGDSALYLCASSSEGQGGQPQHFGDGTRLSIL.